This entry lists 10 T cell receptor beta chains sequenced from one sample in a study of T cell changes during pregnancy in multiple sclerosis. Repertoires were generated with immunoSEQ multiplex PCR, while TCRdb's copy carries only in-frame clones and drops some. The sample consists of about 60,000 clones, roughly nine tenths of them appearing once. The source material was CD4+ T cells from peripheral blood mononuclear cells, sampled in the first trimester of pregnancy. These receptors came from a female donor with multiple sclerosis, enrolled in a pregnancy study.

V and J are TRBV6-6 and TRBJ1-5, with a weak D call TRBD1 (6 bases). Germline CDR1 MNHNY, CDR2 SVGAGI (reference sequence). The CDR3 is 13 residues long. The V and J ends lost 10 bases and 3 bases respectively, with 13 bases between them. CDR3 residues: CATKYRDNQPQHF. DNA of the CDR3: TGTGCCACCAAGTACAGGGACAATCAGCCCCAGCATTTT.

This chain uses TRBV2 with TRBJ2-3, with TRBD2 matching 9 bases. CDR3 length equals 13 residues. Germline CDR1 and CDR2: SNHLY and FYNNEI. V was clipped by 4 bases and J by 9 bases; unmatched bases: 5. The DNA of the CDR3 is TGTGCCAGCAGTGTAGTAGCGGGGGACACGCAGTATTTT. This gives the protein CASSVVAGDTQYF. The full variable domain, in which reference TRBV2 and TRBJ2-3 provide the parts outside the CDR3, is EPEVTQTPSHQVTQMGQEVILRCVPISNHLYFYWYRQILGQKVEFLVSFYNNEISEKSEIFDDQFSVERPDGSNFTLKIRSTKLEDSAMYFCASSVVAGDTQYFGPGTRLTVL.

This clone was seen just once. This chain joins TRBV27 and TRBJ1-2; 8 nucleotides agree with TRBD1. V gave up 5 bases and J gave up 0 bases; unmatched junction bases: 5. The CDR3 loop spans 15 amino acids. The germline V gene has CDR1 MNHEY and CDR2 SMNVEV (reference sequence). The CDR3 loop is CASSPRDRPNYGYTF. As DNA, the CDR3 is TGTGCCAGCAGTCCCCGGGACAGGCCTAACTATGGCTACACCTTC.

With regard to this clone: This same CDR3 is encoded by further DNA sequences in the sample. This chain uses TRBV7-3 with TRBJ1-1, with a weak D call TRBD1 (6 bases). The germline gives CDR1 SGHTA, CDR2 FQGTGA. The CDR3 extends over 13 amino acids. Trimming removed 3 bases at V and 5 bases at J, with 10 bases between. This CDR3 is CASSFYRDTEAFF. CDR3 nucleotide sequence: TGTGCCAGCAGCTTTTACAGGGATACTGAAGCTTTCTTT. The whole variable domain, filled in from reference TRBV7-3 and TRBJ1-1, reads GAGVSQTPSNKVTEKGKYVELRCDPISGHTALYWYRQSLGQGPEFLIYFQGTGAADDSGLPNDRFFAVRPEGSVSTLKIQRTERGDSAVYLCASSFYRDTEAFFGQGTRLTVV.

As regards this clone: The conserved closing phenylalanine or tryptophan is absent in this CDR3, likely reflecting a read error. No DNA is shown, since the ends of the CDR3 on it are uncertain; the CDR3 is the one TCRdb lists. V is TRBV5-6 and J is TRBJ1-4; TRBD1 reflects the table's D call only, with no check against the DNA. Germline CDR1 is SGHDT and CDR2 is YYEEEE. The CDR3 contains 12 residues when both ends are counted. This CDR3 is CASSLAGGHPEI.

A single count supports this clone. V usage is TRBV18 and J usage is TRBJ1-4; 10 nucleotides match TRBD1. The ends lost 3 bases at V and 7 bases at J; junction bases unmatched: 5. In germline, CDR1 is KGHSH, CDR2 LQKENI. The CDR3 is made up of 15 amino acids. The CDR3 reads CASSPRGQGVEKLFF. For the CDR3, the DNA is TGTGCCAGCTCACCTCGTGGACAGGGGGTTGAAAAACTGTTTTTT. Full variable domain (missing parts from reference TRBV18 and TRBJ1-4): NAGVMQNPRHLVRRRGQEARLRCSPMKGHSHVYWYRQLPEEGLKFMVYLQKENIIDESGMPKERFSAEFPKEGPSILRIQQVVRGDSAAYFCASSPRGQGVEKLFFGSGTQLSVL.

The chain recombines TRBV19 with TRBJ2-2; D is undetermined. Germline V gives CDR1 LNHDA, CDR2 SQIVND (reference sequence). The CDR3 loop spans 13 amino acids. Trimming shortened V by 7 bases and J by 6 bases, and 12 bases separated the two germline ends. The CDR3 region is CASKTQPPGELFF. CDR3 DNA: TGTGCCAGTAAAACACAGCCACCCGGGGAGCTGTTTTTT.

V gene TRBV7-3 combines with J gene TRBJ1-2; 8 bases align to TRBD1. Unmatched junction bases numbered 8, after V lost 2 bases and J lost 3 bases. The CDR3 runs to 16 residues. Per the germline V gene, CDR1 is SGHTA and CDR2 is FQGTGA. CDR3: CASSLGLTDRDYGYTF. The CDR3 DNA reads TGTGCCAGCAGCTTAGGGCTAACGGACAGGGACTATGGCTACACCTTC.

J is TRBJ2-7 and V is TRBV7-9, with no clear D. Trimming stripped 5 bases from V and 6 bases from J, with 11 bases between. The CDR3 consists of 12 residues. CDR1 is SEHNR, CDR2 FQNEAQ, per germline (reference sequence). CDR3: CASSTNVGEQYF. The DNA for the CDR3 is TGTGCCAGCAGCACTAACGTCGGCGAGCAGTACTTC.

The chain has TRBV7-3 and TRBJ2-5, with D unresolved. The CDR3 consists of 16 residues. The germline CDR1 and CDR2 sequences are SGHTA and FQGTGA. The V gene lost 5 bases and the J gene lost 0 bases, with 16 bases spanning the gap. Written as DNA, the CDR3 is TGTGCCAGCAGCCCTGGAGTACTTCTGTACCAAGAGACCCAGTACTTC. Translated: CASSPGVLLYQETQYF.